This T cell receptor (beta chain) was obtained from a study of cytomegalovirus exposure and HLA in healthy donors. The study's findings and limits: Analyses of presence/absence relied on an assumption of roughly uniform sequencing depth across donors. A later analysis reportedly found that, within productive TCRs, an Asian-associated ancestry cluster had fewer N-insertions than the mean observed across the approximately 700 donors. Per a later analysis, HLA-associated TCR beta chains showed more clonal expansion than other, equally common TCR beta chains.

Unmatched junction bases numbered 13, after V lost 2 bases and J lost 10 bases. Germline V lookup: CDR1 LGHNA, CDR2 YNFKEQ. CDR3 size: 18 residues. Use of 60 Vbeta and 13 Jbeta primers characterized the PCR. The method was immunoSEQ multiplex PCR; TCRdb's version includes in-frame clones alone and lacks a portion of them. The repertoire consists of about 160,000 clones, with about 82% occurring once and the leading ten covering around 7.7%. A word on this clone: What it binds is not known.

V is TRBV4-2 and J is TRBJ2-1; 14 nucleotides match TRBD2. Sequenced input: PBMCs. This receptor was identified in a woman aged 25-40 years in good health and CMV-seropositive. The CDR3 nucleotides are TGTGCCAGCAGCCAACTTGGACTAGCGGGGGGATCGGGAGAGGAGCAGTTCTTC. It is translated as CASSQLGLAGGSGEEQFF.